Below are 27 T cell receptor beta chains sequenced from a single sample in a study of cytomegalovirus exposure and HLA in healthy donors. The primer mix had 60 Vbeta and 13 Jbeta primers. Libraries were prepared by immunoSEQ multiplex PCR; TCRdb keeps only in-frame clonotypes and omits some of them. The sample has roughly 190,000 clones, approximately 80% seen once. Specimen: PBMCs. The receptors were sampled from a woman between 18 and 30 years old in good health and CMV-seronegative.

The CDR3 region has the DNA TGTGCCAGCAGTGTATGGGGCAATGAAAAACTGTTTTTT. This translates into CASSVWGNEKLFF. The chain is built from TRBV6-1 and TRBJ1-4, with D possibly being TRBD1 (5 bases). V lost 4 bases and J lost 5, with 8 bases in between. Germline V gene lookup returns CDR1 MNHNS and CDR2 SASEGT. The CDR3 has 13 amino acids.

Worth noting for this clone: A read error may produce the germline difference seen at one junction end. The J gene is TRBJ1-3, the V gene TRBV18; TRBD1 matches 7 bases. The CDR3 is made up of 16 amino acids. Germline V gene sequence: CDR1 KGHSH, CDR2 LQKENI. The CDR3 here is CASSPVQGSSGNTTYF. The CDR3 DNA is TGTGCCAGCTCACCTGTACAGGGGAGCTCTGGAAACACCACATATTTT.

In nucleotides, the CDR3 is TGTGCCAGCAGTTACCCCGGGGGGGATGAACGGGCTTTCTTT. It translates to CASSYPGGDERAFF. The gene calls are TRBV6-5 and TRBJ1-1; maybe TRBD1 (5 bases). Deletions cut 2 bases from V and 11 bases from J, with 18 bases between. Germline V gene data show CDR1 as MNHEY and CDR2 as SVGAGI. The CDR3 runs to 14 residues.

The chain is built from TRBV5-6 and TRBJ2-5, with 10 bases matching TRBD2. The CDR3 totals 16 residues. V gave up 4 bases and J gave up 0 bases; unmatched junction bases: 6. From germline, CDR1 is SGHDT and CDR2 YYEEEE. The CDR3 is CASSQGLAVYQETQYF. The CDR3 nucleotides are TGTGCCAGCAGCCAAGGACTAGCGGTTTACCAAGAGACCCAGTACTTC.

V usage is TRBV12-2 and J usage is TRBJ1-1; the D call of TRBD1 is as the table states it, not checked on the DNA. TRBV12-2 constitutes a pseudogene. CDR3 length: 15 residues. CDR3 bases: TGTGCAAGTCGCTCGGGACACCCCGGTCTTTGTGAAGCTTTCTTT. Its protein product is CASRSGHPGLCEAFF.

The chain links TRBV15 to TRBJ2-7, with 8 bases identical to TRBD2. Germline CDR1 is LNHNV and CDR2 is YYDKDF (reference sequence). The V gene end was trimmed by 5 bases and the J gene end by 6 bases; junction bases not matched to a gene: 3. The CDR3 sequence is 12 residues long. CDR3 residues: CATSGTSGEQYF. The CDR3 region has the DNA TGTGCCACCAGCGGAACTAGCGGCGAGCAGTACTTC.

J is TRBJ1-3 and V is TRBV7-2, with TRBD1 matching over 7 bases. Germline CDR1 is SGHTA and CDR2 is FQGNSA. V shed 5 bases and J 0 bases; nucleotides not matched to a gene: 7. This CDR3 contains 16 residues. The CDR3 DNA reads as TGTGCCAGCAGCGCGGGACAGCTAAGCTCTGGAAACACCATATATTTT. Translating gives CASSAGQLSSGNTIYF.

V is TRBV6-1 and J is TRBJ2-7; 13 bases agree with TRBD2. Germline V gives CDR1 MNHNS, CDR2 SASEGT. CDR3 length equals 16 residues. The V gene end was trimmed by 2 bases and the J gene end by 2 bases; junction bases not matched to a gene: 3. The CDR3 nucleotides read TGTGCCAGCAGTGAACTAACTAGCGGGGGGGCCTACGAGCAGTACGTC. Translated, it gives CASSELTSGGAYEQYV.

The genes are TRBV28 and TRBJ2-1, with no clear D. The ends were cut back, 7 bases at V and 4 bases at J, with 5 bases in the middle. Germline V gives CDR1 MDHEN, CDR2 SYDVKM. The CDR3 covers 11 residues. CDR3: CASTNYNEQFF. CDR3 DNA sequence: TGTGCCAGCACTAATTACAATGAGCAGTTCTTC.

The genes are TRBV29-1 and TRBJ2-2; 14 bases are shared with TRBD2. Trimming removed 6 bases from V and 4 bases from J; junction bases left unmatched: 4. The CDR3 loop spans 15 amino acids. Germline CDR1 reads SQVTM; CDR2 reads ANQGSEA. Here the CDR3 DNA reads TGCAGCGTGCGCGGACTAGCGGGAGGCACCGGGGAGCTGTTTTTT. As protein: CSVRGLAGGTGELFF.

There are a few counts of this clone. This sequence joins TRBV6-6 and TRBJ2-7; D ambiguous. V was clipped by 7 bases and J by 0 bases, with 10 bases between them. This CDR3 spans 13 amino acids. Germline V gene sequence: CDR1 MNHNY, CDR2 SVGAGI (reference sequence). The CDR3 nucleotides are TGTGCCAGCACCAGACTGGGCTCCTACGAGCAGTACTTC. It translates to CASTRLGSYEQYF.

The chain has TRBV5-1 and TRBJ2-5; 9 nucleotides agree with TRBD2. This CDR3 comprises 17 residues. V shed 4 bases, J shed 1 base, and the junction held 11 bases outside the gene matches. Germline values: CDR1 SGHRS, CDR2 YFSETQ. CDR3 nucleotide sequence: TGCGCCAGCAGCCCCCTATCCGGGACTAGCCTCCAAGAGACCCAGTACTTC. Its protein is CASSPLSGTSLQETQYF.

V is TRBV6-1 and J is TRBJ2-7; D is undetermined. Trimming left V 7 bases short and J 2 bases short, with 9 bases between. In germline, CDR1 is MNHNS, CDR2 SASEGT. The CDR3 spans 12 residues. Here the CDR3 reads CASTIPPYEQYF. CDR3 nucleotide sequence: TGTGCCAGCACTATACCCCCCTACGAGCAGTACTTC.

The CDR3 coding sequence is TGTGCCAGCAGCTTAAATCCGGGGGGAGAGACAGATACGCAGTATTTT. Translation: CASSLNPGGETDTQYF. The chain joins TRBV7-6 to TRBJ2-3; 7 bases map to TRBD2. The CDR3 covers 16 residues. Trimming cost V 2 bases and J 3 bases; bases outside gene matches: 8. Germline loops: CDR1 SGHVS, CDR2 FNYEAQ. Using reference TRBV7-6 and TRBJ2-3 for the parts outside the CDR3, the full variable domain is GAGVSQSPRYKVTKRGQDVALRCDPISGHVSLYWYRQALGQGPEFLTYFNYEAQQDKSGLPNDRFSAERPEGSISTLTIQRTEQRDSAMYRCASSLNPGGETDTQYFGPGTRLTVL.

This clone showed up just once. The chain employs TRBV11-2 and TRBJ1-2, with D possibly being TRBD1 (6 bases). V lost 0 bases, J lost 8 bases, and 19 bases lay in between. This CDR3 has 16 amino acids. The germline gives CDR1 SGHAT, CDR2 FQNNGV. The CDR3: CASSLDWGGAPPGYTF. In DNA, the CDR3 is TGTGCCAGCAGCTTAGATTGGGGGGGCGCGCCTCCCGGCTACACCTTC.

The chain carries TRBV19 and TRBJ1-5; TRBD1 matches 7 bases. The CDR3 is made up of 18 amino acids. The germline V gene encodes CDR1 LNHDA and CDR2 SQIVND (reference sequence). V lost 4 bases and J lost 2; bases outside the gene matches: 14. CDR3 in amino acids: CASSRDRDGYLGNQPQHF. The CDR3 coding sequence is TGTGCCAGTAGTAGAGACAGGGATGGGTACTTAGGCAATCAGCCCCAGCATTTT.

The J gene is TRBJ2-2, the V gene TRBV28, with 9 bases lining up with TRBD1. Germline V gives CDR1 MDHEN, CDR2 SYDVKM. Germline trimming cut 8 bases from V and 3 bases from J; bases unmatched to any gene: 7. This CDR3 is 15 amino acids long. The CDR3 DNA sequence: TGTGCCAGCTTCAGGAGGACAGGGGACACCGGGGAGCTGTTTTTT. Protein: CASFRRTGDTGELFF.

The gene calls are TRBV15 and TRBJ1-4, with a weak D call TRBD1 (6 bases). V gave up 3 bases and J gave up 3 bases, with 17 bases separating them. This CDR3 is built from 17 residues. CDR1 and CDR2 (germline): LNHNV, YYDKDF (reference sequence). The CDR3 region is CATSREQGAVANEKLFF. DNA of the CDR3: TGTGCCACCAGCAGGGAACAGGGCGCTGTGGCTAATGAAAAACTGTTTTTT.

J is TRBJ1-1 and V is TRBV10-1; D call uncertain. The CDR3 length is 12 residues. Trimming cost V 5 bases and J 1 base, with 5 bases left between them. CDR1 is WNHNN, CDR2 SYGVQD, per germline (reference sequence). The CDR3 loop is CASSSGNTEAFF. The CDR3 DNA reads TGCGCCAGCAGTTCGGGGAACACTGAAGCTTTCTTT.

Written as DNA, the CDR3 is TGTGCCTGGAGGGAGACCTACAATGAGCAGTTCTTC. Translation: CAWRETYNEQFF. The genes are TRBV30 and TRBJ2-1; no firm D call. Germline-derived CDR1 and CDR2 are GTSNPN and SVGIG (reference sequence). The CDR3 contains 12 residues. Trimming cost V 3 bases and J 2 bases, with 5 bases left between them.

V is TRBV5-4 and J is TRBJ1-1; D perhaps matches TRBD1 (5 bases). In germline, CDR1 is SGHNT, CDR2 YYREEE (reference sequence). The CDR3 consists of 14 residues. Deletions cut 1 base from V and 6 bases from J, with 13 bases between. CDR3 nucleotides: TGTGCCAGCAGCTTGAGGGCGGGGGACTCTGAAGCTTTCTTT. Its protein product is CASSLRAGDSEAFF.

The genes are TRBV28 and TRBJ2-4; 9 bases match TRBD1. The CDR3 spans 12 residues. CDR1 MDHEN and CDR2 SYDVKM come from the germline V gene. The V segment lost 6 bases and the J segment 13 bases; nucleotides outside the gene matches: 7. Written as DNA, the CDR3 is TGTGCCAGCAGGGGTACAGGGGGCCGGCAGTACTTC. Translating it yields CASRGTGGRQYF.

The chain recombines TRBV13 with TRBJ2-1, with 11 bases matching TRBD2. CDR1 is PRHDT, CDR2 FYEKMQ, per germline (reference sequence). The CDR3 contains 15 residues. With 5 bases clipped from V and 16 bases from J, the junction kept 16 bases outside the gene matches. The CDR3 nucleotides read TGTGCCAGCAGCCCTTCTTCACTAGCGGGAGATGAGAAATTCTTC. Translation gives CASSPSSLAGDEKFF.

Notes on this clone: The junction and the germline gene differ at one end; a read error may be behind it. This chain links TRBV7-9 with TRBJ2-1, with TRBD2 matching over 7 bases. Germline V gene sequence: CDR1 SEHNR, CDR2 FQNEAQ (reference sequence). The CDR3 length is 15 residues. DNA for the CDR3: TGTTCCAGCGCTTACGAGGGAGGGCCGTGGGATGAGCAGTTCTTC. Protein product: CSSAYEGGPWDEQFF.

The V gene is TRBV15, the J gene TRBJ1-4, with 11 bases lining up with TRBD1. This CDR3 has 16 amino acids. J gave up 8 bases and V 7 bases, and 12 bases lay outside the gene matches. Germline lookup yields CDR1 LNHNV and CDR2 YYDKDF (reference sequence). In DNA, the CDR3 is TGTGCCACCACTTCGGGGACAGGGGGGTCCAGGGAAAAACTGTTTTTT. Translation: CATTSGTGGSREKLFF.

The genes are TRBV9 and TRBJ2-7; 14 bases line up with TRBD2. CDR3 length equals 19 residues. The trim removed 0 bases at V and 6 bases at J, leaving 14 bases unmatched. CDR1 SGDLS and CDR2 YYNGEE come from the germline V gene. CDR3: CASSVAMRGLAGGRGEQYV. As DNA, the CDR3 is TGTGCCAGCAGCGTAGCGATGCGCGGACTAGCGGGGGGACGCGGCGAGCAGTACGTC.

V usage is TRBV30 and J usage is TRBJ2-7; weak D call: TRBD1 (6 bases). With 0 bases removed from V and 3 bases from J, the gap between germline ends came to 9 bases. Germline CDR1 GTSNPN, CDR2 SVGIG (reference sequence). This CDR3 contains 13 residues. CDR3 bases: TGTGCCTGGAGTGTAACAGGGCTCTACGAGCAGTACGTC. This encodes CAWSVTGLYEQYV.